This TCR beta chain was profiled in a study of shared clonotypes between healthy human individuals. Study context: A donor's plate count was three for CD4 naive and three for CD4 memory; CD8 naive had two and CD8 memory one. General observations from the study: Sampling used blood alone; tissue repertoires probably differ.

The study drew all its donors from Caucasian adults living in Nashville, Tennessee. Of note for this clone: Its specificity is unknown.

The table came from immunoSEQ multiplex PCR; TCRdb's copy has only in-frame clones and leaves some out. This table has about 2.5 million clones, around 92% appearing once. The ends were cut back, 7 bases at V and 6 bases at J, with 15 bases in the middle. The germline V gene encodes CDR1 SNHLY and CDR2 FYNNEI. The CDR3 extends over 13 amino acids. The TCR was taken from a man aged 18 to 29 in good health. Some clones in this sample may be carry-over from other donors' samples. V and J are TRBV2 and TRBJ1-1; D might be TRBD1 (5 bases). Sequenced input: naive CD4+ T cells from PBMCs. The sample's subset: CD45RA+ positively selected. The CDR3 DNA reads TGTGCCAGCACCCGAGGGGAAGGTGCTGAAGCTTTCTTT. Protein sequence: CASTRGEGAEAFF.